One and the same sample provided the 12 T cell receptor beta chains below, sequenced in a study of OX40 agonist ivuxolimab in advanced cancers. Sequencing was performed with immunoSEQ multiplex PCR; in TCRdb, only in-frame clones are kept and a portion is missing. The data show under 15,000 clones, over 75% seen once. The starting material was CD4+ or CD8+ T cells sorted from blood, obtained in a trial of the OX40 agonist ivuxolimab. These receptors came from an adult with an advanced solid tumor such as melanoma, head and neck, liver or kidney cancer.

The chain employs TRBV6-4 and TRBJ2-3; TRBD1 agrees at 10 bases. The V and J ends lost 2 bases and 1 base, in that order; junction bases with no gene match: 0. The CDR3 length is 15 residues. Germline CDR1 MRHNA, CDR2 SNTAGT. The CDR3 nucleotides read TGTGCCAGCAGTGACGGGACAGGGGGCACAGATACGCAGTATTTT. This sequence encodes CASSDGTGGTDTQYF.

The CDR3 coding sequence is TGTGCCAGCAGCTTACGGCTAGCGGGGGGGCCGGGCAATGAGCAGTTCTTC. It translates to CASSLRLAGGPGNEQFF. The V gene is TRBV7-6, the J gene TRBJ2-1; TRBD2 aligns across 12 bases. After removal of 2 bases from V and 6 bases from J, the junction contained 8 bases not matched to a gene. The CDR3 length is 17 residues. Per germline, CDR1 SGHVS and CDR2 FNYEAQ.

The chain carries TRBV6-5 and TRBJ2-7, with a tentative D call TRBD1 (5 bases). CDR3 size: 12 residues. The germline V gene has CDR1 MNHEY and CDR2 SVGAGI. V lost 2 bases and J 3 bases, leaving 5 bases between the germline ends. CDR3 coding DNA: TGTGCCAGCAGTTACAGGGGCTACGAGCAGTACTTC. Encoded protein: CASSYRGYEQYF.

The CDR3 reads CASSLLGDEQFF. The DNA of the CDR3 is TGTGCCAGCAGTCTACTGGGGGATGAGCAGTTCTTC. The genes are TRBV27 and TRBJ2-1, with D perhaps given as TRBD1 or TRBD2 (5 bases each). Germline CDR1 is MNHEY and CDR2 is SMNVEV (reference sequence). This CDR3 contains 12 residues. V was clipped by 5 bases and J by 8 bases, with 10 bases between them.

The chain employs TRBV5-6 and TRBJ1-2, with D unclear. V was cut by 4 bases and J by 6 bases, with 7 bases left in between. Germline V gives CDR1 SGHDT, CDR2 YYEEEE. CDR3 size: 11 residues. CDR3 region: CASSLSDGYTF. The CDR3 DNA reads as TGTGCCAGCAGCCTCAGTGATGGCTACACCTTC.

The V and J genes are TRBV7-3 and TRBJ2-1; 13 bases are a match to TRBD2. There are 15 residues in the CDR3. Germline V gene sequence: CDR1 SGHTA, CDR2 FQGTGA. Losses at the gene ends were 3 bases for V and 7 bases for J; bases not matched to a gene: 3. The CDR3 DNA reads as TGTGCCAGCAGCTTGGGACTAGCGGGGCCTAATGAGCAGTTCTTC. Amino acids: CASSLGLAGPNEQFF.

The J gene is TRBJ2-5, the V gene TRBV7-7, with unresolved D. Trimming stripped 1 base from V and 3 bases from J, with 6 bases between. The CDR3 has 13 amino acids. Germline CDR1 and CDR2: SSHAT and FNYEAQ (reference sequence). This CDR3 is CASSLDAEETQYF. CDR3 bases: TGTGCCAGCAGCTTAGATGCAGAAGAGACCCAGTACTTC.

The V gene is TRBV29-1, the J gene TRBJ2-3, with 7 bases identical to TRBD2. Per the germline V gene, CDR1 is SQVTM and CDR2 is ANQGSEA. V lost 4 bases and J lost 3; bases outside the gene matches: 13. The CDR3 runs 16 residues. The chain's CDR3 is CSVGGGTNELTDTQYF. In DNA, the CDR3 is TGCAGCGTTGGGGGGGGGACGAACGAATTAACAGATACGCAGTATTTT.

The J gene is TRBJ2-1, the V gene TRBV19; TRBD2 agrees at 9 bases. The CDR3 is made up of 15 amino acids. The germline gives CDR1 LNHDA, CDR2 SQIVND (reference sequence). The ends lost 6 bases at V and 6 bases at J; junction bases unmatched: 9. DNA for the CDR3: TGTGCCAGTAGAGATTGGGGCGGGGGGGGCAATGAGCAGTTCTTC. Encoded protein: CASRDWGGGGNEQFF.

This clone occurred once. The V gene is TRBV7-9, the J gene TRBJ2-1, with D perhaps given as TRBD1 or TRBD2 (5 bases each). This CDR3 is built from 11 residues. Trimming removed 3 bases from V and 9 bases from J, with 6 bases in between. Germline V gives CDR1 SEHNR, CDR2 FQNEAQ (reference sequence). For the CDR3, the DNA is TGTGCCAGCAGCTTGGGGGTTGAGCAGTTCTTC. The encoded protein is CASSLGVEQFF.

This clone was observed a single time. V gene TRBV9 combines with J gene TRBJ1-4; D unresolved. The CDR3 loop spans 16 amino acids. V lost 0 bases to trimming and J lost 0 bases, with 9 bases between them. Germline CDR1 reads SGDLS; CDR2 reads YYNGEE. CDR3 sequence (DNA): TGTGCCAGCAGCGTAGGGGCCCATGCAACTAATGAAAAACTGTTTTTT. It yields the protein CASSVGAHATNEKLFF.

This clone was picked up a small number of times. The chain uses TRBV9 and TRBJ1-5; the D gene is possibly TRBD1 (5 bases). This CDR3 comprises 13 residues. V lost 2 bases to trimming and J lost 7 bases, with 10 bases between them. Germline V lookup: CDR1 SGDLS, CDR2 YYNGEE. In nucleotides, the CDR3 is TGTGCCAGCAGCGTCGGCGGGGGACAGCCCCAGCATTTT. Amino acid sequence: CASSVGGGQPQHF.